One sample yielded the 5 T cell receptor beta chains listed below, sequenced in a study of spatial heterogeneity in lung cancer. Time point described: blood at routine non-recurrence follow-up after resection. TCRdb itself ran the 5' RACE reads through MiXCR, one entry per CDR3 protein. The data contain under 35,000 distinct CDR3 sequences, less than 6.5% of them seen just once; the ten biggest clones take up approximately 24%. The specimen was PBMCs, collected at follow-up. All receptors come from a female donor with early-stage non-small cell lung cancer.

This clonotype was detected ten times or more. J is TRBJ2-2 and V is TRBV4-2; no clear D. The V gene's germline CDR1 is LGHNA and CDR2 YNFKEQ. V lost 0 bases and J 4 bases, leaving 12 bases between the germline ends. The CDR3 is made up of 16 amino acids. The CDR3 DNA follows: TGTGCCAGCAGCCAAGATGGCTTAGCCCCCACCGGGGAGCTGTTTTTT. The encoded protein is CASSQDGLAPTGELFF.

This clonotype was picked up many times. The DNA of the CDR3 is TGTGCCAGCAGTTGGGAAAGGGATTTCACCGGGGAGCTGTTTTTT. The encoded protein is CASSWERDFTGELFF. The genes are TRBV6-2 or TRBV6-3 and TRBJ2-2; no clear D gene. The CDR3 is 15 amino acids. CDR1 and CDR2 (germline): MNHEY, SVGEGT. V lost 4 bases and J 4 bases, leaving 13 bases between the germline ends.

The chain employs TRBV7-2 and TRBJ2-3; D unclear. Trimming left V 2 bases short and J 4 bases short, with 7 bases between. The germline V gene has CDR1 SGHTA and CDR2 FQGNSA. This CDR3 has 13 residues. This CDR3 reads CASSLSPPDTQYF. Here the CDR3 DNA reads TGTGCCAGCAGCTTAAGTCCTCCAGATACGCAGTATTTT.

This clonotype came up many times. The V and J genes are TRBV4-3 and TRBJ2-6; D not resolved. In germline, CDR1 is LGHNA, CDR2 YSLEER. The CDR3 sequence is 16 residues long. The V end lost 0 bases, the J end lost 4 bases, and 10 bases lay between the germline ends. Here the CDR3 reads CASSQDLGMGANVLTF. The CDR3 DNA sequence: TGCGCCAGCAGCCAAGATCTGGGTATGGGGGCCAACGTCCTGACTTTC.

This clonotype was counted many times. This chain uses TRBV11-2 with TRBJ2-7, with D possibly TRBD1 on 5 matching bases. Trimming removed 5 bases from V and 2 bases from J, with 13 bases in between. Germline lookup yields CDR1 SGHAT and CDR2 FQNNGV. The CDR3 runs to 14 residues. DNA for the CDR3: TGTGCCAGCAGCCCCCATACAGGAACCTACGAGCAGTACTTC. Protein sequence: CASSPHTGTYEQYF.